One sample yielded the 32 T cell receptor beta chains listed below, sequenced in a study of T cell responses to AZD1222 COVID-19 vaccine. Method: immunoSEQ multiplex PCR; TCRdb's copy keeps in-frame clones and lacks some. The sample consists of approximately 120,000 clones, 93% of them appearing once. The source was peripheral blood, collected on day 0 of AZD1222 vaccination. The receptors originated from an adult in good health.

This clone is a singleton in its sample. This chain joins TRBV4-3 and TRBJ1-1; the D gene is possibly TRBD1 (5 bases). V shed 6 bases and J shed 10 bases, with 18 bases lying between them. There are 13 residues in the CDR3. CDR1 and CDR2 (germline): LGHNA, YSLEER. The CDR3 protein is CASSQFRGAAAFF. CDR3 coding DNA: TGCGCCAGCAGTCAGTTCCGTGGGGCTGCAGCTTTCTTT.

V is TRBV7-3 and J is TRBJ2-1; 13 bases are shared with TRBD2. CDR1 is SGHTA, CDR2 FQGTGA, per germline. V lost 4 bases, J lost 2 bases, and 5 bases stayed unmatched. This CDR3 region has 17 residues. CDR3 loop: CASSSRLAGGPYNEQFF. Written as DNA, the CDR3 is TGTGCCAGCAGCTCCAGACTAGCGGGAGGCCCCTACAATGAGCAGTTCTTC.

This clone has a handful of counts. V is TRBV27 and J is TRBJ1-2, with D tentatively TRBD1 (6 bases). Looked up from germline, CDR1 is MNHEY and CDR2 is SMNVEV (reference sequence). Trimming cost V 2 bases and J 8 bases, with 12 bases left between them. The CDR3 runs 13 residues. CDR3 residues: CASSLQGLGGYTF. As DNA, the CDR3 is TGTGCCAGCAGTTTACAGGGGCTGGGGGGCTACACCTTC.

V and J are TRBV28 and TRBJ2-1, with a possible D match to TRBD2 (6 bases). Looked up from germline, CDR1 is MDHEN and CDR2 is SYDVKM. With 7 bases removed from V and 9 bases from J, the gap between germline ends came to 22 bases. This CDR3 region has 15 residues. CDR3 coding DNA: TGTGCCAGCATCCCGGATTTTGACGGGAGTGGTGAGCAGTTCTTC. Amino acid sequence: CASIPDFDGSGEQFF.

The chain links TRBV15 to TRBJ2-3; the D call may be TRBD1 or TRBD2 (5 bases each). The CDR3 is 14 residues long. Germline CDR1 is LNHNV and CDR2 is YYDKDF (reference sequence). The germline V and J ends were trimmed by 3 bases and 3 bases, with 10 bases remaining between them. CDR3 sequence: CATSRGGTTDTQYF. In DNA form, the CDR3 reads TGTGCCACCAGCAGGGGTGGGACGACAGATACGCAGTATTTT.

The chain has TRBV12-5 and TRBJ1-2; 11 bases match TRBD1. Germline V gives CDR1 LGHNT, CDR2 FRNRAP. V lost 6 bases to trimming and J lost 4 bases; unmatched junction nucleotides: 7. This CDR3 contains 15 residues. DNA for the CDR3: TGTGCTAGTGGCCCGTCCGGGACAGGGGGCTATGGCTACACCTTC. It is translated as CASGPSGTGGYGYTF.

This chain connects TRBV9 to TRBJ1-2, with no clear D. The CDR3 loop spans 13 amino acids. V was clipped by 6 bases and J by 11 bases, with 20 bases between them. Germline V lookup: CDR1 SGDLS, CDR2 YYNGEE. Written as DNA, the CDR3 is TGTGCCAGCACCGCAAGCCCGGGCTCCCCTTACACCTTC. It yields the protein CASTASPGSPYTF.

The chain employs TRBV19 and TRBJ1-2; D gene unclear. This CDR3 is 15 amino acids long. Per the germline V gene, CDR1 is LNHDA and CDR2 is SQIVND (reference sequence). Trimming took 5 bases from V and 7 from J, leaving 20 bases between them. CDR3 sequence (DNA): TGTGCCAGTAGTCTCCCAGGACGGCTAATGGGTGGCTACACCTTC. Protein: CASSLPGRLMGGYTF.

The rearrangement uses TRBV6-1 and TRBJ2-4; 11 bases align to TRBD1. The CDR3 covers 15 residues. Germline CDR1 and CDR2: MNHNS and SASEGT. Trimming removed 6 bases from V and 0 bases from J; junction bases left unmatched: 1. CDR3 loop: CASRGTGGAKNIQYF. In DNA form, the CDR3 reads TGTGCCAGCAGGGGGACAGGGGGAGCCAAAAACATTCAGTACTTC.

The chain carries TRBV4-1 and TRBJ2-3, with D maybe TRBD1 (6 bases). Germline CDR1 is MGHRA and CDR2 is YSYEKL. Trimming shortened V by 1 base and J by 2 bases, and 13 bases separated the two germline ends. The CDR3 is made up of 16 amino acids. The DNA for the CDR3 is TGCGCCAGCAGCCAAGCCCCGGGACAAAACACAGATACGCAGTATTTT. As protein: CASSQAPGQNTDTQYF.

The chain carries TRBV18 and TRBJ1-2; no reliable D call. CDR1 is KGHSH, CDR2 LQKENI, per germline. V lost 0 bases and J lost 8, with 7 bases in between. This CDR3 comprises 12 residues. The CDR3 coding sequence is TGTGCCAGCTCACCACCATTGGGGGGCTACACCTTC. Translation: CASSPPLGGYTF.

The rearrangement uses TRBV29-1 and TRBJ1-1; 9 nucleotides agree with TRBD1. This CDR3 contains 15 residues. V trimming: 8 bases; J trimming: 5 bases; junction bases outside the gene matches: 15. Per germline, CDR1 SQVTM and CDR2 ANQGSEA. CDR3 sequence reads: CSTSQGARGRTEAFF. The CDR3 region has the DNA TGCAGCACTTCACAGGGGGCGCGGGGTAGAACTGAAGCTTTCTTT.

The CDR3 DNA reads TGTGCCACCAGCAGAGATCTGGGAGATCTATGGGCCCAGCATTTT. Protein: CATSRDLGDLWAQHF. V and J are TRBV15 and TRBJ1-5; D is undetermined. The CDR3 extends over 15 amino acids. Germline V CDR1 and CDR2: LNHNV, YYDKDF (reference sequence). V gave up 0 bases and J gave up 11 bases, with 17 bases separating them.

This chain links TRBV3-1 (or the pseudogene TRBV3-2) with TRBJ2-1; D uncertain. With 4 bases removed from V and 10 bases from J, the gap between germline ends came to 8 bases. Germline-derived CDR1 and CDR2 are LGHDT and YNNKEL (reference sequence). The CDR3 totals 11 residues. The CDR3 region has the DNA TGTGCCAGCAGCCGGGGTACGGAGCAGTTCTTC. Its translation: CASSRGTEQFF.

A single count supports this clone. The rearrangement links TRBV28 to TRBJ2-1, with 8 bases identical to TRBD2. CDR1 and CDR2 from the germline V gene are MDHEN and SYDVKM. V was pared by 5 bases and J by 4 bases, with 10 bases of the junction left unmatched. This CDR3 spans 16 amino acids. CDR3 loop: CASSPRLGGGYNEQFF. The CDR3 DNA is TGTGCCAGCAGTCCCAGACTGGGCGGGGGGTACAATGAGCAGTTCTTC.

In nucleotides, the CDR3 is TGTGCCAGCAGTGCAGACAGGGAGAGAAGAGAAAAACTGTTTTTT. It yields the protein CASSADRERREKLFF. The chain is built from TRBV28 and TRBJ1-4; 7 bases agree with TRBD1. V lost 5 bases to trimming and J lost 8 bases; unmatched junction nucleotides: 11. Germline CDR1 MDHEN, CDR2 SYDVKM. The CDR3 consists of 15 residues.

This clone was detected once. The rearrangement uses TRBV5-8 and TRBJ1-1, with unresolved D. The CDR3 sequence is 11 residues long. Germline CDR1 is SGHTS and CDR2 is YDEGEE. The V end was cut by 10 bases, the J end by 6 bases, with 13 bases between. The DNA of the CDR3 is TGTGCCCTCACGGGTTTTGCTGAAGCTTTCTTT. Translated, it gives CALTGFAEAFF.

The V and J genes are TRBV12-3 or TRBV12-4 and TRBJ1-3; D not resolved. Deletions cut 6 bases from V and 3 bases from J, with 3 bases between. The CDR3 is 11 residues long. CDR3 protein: CASSHGNTIYF. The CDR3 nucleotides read TGTGCCAGCAGCCATGGAAACACCATATATTTT.

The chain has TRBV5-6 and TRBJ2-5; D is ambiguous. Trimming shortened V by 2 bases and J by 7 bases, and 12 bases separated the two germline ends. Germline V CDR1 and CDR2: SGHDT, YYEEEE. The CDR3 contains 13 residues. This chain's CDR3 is CASSFSSLGTQYF. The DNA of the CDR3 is TGTGCCAGCAGCTTTAGTAGCCTTGGGACCCAGTACTTC.

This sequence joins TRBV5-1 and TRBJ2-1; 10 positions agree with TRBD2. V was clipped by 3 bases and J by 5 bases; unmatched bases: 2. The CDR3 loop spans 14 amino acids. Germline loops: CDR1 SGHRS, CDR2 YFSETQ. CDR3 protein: CASSWTSGHNEQFF. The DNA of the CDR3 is TGCGCCAGCAGCTGGACTAGCGGCCACAATGAGCAGTTCTTC.

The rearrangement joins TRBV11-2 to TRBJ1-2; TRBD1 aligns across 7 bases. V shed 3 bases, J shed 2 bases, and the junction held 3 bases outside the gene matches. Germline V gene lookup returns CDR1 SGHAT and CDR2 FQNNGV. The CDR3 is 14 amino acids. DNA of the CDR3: TGTGCCAGCAGCTTCGAGACAGGGAACTATGGCTACACCTTC. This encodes CASSFETGNYGYTF.

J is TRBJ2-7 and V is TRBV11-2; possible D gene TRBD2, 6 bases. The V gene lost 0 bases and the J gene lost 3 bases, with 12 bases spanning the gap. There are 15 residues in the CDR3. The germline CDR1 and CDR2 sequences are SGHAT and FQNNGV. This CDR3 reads CASSLEGAGLYEQYF. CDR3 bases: TGTGCCAGCAGCTTAGAAGGAGCGGGCCTCTACGAGCAGTACTTC.

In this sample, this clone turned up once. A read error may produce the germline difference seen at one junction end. The CDR3 sequence: CASSLAGGYNEQFF. CDR3 nucleotide sequence: TGTGCCAGCAGCCTAGCGGGAGGGTACAATGAGCAGTTCTTC. The chain uses TRBV7-9 and TRBJ2-1, with 12 bases fitting TRBD2. The CDR3 has 14 amino acids. CDR1 is SEHNR, CDR2 FQNEAQ, per germline (reference sequence).

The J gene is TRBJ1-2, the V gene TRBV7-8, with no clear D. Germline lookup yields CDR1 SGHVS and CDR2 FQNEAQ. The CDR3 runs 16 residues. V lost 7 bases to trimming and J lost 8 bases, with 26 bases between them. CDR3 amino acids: CASTPSSGRTLWGYTF. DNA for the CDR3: TGTGCCAGCACCCCGTCCTCCGGCAGAACTTTATGGGGCTACACCTTC.

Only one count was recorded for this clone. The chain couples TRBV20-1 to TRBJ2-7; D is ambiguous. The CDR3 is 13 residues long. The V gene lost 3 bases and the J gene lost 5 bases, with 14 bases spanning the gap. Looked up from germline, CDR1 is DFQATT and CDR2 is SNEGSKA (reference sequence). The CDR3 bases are TGCAGTGCTAGTGTTGTGTATGGAAACGAGCAGTACTTC. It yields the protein CSASVVYGNEQYF.

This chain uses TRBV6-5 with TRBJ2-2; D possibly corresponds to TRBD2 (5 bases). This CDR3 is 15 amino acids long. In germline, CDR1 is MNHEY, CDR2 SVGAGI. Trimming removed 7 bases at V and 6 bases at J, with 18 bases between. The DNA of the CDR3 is TGTGCCAGCAAGAACGAAAGACGGGAAGCCGGGGAGCTGTTTTTT. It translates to CASKNERREAGELFF.

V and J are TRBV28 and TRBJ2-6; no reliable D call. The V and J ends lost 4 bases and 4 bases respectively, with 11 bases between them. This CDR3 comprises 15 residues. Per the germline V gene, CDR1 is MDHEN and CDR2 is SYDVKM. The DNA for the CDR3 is TGTGCCAGCAGTTCCCCCGCCGCGGGGGCCAACGTCCTGACTTTC. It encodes CASSSPAAGANVLTF.

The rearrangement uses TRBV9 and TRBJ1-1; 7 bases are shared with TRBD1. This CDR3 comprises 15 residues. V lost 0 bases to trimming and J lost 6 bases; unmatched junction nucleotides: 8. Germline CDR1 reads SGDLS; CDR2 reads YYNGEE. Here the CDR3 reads CASSVDPTGRAEAFF. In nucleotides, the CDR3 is TGTGCCAGCAGCGTAGACCCGACAGGGCGGGCTGAAGCTTTCTTT. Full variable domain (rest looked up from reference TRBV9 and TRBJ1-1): DSGVTQTPKHLITATGQRVTLRCSPRSGDLSVYWYQQSLDQGLQFLIQYYNGEERAKGNILERFSAQQFPDLHSELNLSSLELGDSALYFCASSVDPTGRAEAFFGQGTRLTVV.

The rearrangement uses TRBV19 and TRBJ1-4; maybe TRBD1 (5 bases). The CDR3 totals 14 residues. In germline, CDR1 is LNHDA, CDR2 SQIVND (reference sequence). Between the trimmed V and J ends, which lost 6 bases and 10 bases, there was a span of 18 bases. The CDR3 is CASSPRDWEGKLFF. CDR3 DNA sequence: TGTGCCAGTAGCCCCCGGGACTGGGAGGGAAAACTGTTTTTT.

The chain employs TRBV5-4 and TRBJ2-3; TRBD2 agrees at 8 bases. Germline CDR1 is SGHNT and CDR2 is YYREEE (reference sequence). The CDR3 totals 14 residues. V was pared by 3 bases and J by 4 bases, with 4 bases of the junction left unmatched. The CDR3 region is CASSSRTSPDTQYF. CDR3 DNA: TGTGCCAGCAGCTCCCGGACTAGCCCAGATACGCAGTATTTT.

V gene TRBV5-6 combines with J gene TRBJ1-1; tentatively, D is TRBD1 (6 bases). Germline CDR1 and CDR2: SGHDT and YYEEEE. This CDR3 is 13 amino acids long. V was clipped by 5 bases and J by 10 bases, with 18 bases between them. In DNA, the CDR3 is TGTGCCAGCAGACTACAGGGTTCATTGGGAGCTTTCTTT. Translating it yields CASRLQGSLGAFF.

CDR3 coding DNA: TGTGCCAGCAGCTTAGACTCAGCGGGGGCGCGGACTGAAGCTTTCTTT. This translates into CASSLDSAGARTEAFF. The chain employs TRBV5-4 and TRBJ1-1; perhaps TRBD1 as D (6 bases). V lost 2 bases to trimming and J lost 5 bases, with 19 bases between them. Per the germline V gene, CDR1 is SGHNT and CDR2 is YYREEE (reference sequence). This CDR3 spans 16 amino acids.